This entry features one TCR beta chain sequence. The sample originates from a study of blood T cell repertoires in COVID-19. Overall study: The study drew acute and convalescent COVID-19 samples from the United States, Italy and Spain. The analysed material was cDNA or gDNA that came from T cells, B-cell-depleted T cells, or PBMCs.

In the source study's methods: Reference gene primer amplification gave nucleated cell count estimates. The data were produced by immunoSEQ multiplex PCR, yet TCRdb's version contains in-frame clones alone and is incomplete. V and J calls and clone size are copied from that table; D and trimming were computed from the DNA. The table lists about 200,000 clones, around nine tenths of them singletons. The CDR3 is made up of 16 amino acids. Trimming left V 4 bases short and J 0 bases short, with 14 bases between. Germline V gene data show CDR1 as SGHDT and CDR2 as YYEEEE. This TCR came from a young man with active or convalescent COVID-19. This chain uses TRBV5-6 with TRBJ1-5; weak D call: TRBD1 (6 bases). The sequencing input was peripheral blood. Here the CDR3 DNA reads TGTGCCAGCAGCATACAAACAGGGTATAGCAATCAGCCCCAGCATTTT. Amino acids: CASSIQTGYSNQPQHF.